One T cell receptor beta chain is described in this entry. Libraries were prepared by immunoSEQ multiplex PCR; TCRdb keeps only in-frame clonotypes and omits some of them. The sample shows fewer than 70,000 clones, around nine tenths of them seen only once. This record belongs to a study of T cell changes during pregnancy in multiple sclerosis. Specimen: peripheral blood from another person, used as feeder cells. The receptor was derived from a human donor whose cells served as feeder cells for cultures in a pregnancy study.

The CDR3 region has the DNA TGTGCCACCAGCAGAGATGTCGGTTACGAGCAGTACTTC. Translating gives CATSRDVGYEQYF. The chain employs TRBV15 and TRBJ2-7; D gene ambiguous. The CDR3 covers 13 residues. V gave up 0 bases and J gave up 4 bases, with 7 bases separating them. In germline, CDR1 is LNHNV, CDR2 YYDKDF (reference sequence).